Presented here are 21 T cell receptor beta chains from one specimen sequenced in a study of blood T cell repertoires in COVID-19. Assay: immunoSEQ multiplex PCR; the TCRdb copy retains only in-frame clones and omits some. This sample carries some 350,000 clones, around 86% of them seen once, and the ten largest clones take approximately 2.9%. The specimen sequenced was peripheral blood. The receptor source for this set is a human donor in a cohort sampled during active COVID-19.

The chain links TRBV27 to TRBJ2-5; tentatively, D is TRBD2 (5 bases). V shed 5 bases and J shed 5 bases, with 15 bases lying between them. Germline values: CDR1 MNHEY, CDR2 SMNVEV (reference sequence). CDR3 size: 14 residues. CDR3 nucleotide sequence: TGTGCCAGCAGTCCACTAGGCCCGAGGGAGACCCAGTACTTC. Translation gives CASSPLGPRETQYF.

J is TRBJ2-5 and V is TRBV5-6; a possible D gene is TRBD2 (6 bases). CDR1 is SGHDT, CDR2 YYEEEE, per germline. The CDR3 contains 16 residues. The V and J ends lost 2 bases and 2 bases respectively, with 16 bases between them. The CDR3, as DNA: TGTGCCAGCAGCTTTCCGACGGGAGTTCGTCAAGAGACCCAGTACTTC. Encoded protein: CASSFPTGVRQETQYF.

The chain links TRBV5-6 to TRBJ2-5; possible D gene TRBD1, 6 bases. The germline V and J ends were trimmed by 3 bases and 5 bases, with 17 bases remaining between them. Germline lookup yields CDR1 SGHDT and CDR2 YYEEEE. The CDR3 has 15 residues. CDR3 in DNA: TGTGCCAGCAGCTGGAGCACCAGGGGTGGGGAGACCCAGTACTTC. Translated, it gives CASSWSTRGGETQYF. Full variable domain (missing parts from reference TRBV5-6 and TRBJ2-5): DAGVTQSPTHLIKTRGQQVTLRCSPKSGHDTVSWYQQALGQGPQFIFQYYEEEERQRGNFPDRFSGHQFPNYSSELNVNALLLGDSALYLCASSWSTRGGETQYFGPGTRLLVL.

This chain connects TRBV6-9 to TRBJ2-7; D call uncertain. V lost 2 bases and J 7 bases, leaving 12 bases between the germline ends. The V gene's germline CDR1 is MNHGY and CDR2 SVAAGI. This CDR3 comprises 13 residues. This CDR3 is CASSYPSVAEQYF. The CDR3 DNA is TGTGCCAGCAGTTATCCGTCCGTGGCTGAGCAGTACTTC.

The CDR3 protein is CASSGGGREQYF. CDR3 bases: TGTGCCAGCAGTGGGGGGGGCCGGGAGCAGTACTTC. This chain joins TRBV2 and TRBJ2-7, with TRBD2 as a possible D gene (7 bases). CDR3 length: 12 amino acids. With 4 bases removed from V and 7 bases from J, the gap between germline ends came to 11 bases. Germline V gene sequence: CDR1 SNHLY, CDR2 FYNNEI.

The gene calls are TRBV6-1 and TRBJ1-3; D is unresolved. From germline, CDR1 is MNHNS and CDR2 SASEGT. The CDR3 runs 14 residues. The germline V and J ends were trimmed by 2 bases and 2 bases, with 7 bases remaining between them. CDR3 region: CASSEQATGNTIYF. The CDR3 DNA follows: TGTGCCAGCAGTGAACAGGCAACTGGAAACACCATATATTTT.

V and J are TRBV7-6 and TRBJ2-3; 8 bases map to TRBD2. Trimming took 1 base from V and 4 from J; bases not matched to a gene: 10. The V gene's germline CDR1 is SGHVS and CDR2 FNYEAQ. The CDR3 runs to 17 residues. The DNA of the CDR3 is TGTGCCAGCAGCTTAGGCTCAGCGGGGGACTTTGCAGATACGCAGTATTTT. Its protein product is CASSLGSAGDFADTQYF.

V is TRBV4-1 and J is TRBJ1-2; D not certain. Trimming removed 0 bases at V and 6 bases at J, with 8 bases between. This CDR3 comprises 13 residues. Germline V lookup: CDR1 MGHRA, CDR2 YSYEKL. The chain's CDR3 is CASSQDEGHGYTF. As DNA, the CDR3 is TGCGCCAGCAGCCAAGATGAGGGCCATGGCTACACCTTC.

The chain recombines TRBV30 with TRBJ1-6; D gene ambiguous. This CDR3 spans 12 amino acids. Per germline, CDR1 GTSNPN and CDR2 SVGIG (reference sequence). V dropped 3 bases and J dropped 5 bases, with 5 bases sitting between them. CDR3 sequence reads: CAWRANNSPLHF. DNA of the CDR3: TGTGCCTGGAGGGCCAATAATTCACCCCTCCACTTT.

The chain uses TRBV29-1 and TRBJ2-5; possibly TRBD1 for D (6 bases). Germline-derived CDR1 and CDR2 are SQVTM and ANQGSEA. V lost 7 bases and J lost 0, with 9 bases in between. This CDR3 comprises 12 residues. Here the CDR3 reads CSARTDQETQYF. CDR3 in DNA: TGCAGCGCCCGGACAGACCAAGAGACCCAGTACTTC.

The rearrangement uses TRBV20-1 and TRBJ2-7; D possibly corresponds to TRBD2 (5 bases). Trimming took off 3 bases at V and 2 bases at J, with 8 bases between the two ends. Germline assignment: CDR1 DFQATT and CDR2 SNEGSKA (reference sequence). The CDR3 is 12 residues long. The DNA for the CDR3 is TGCAGTGCTAGTAGGGAGACCTACGAGCAGTACTTC. This encodes CSASRETYEQYF.

The chain couples TRBV11-2 to TRBJ2-3; 8 bases are shared with TRBD2. Germline V gene data show CDR1 as SGHAT and CDR2 as FQNNGV. The CDR3 contains 17 residues. V gave up 1 base and J gave up 3 bases; unmatched junction bases: 9. The CDR3 region has the DNA TGTGCCAGCAGCTTAGGAGCGGGGGTCTGGTTGACAGATACGCAGTATTTT. Protein sequence: CASSLGAGVWLTDTQYF.

The table lists this clone with a count of one. This chain links TRBV15 with TRBJ2-1; tentatively, D is TRBD2 (6 bases). V lost 5 bases to trimming and J lost 2 bases, with 13 bases between them. The CDR3 is made up of 15 amino acids. Germline CDR1 is LNHNV and CDR2 is YYDKDF (reference sequence). CDR3 in amino acids: CATSGEGLPYNEQFF. The CDR3 DNA is TGTGCCACCAGCGGCGAGGGACTTCCCTACAATGAGCAGTTCTTC.

This sequence joins TRBV7-9 and TRBJ1-1; no definite D call. The CDR3 has 14 amino acids. V lost 2 bases and J lost 4, with 11 bases in between. Germline V gene data show CDR1 as SEHNR and CDR2 as FQNEAQ (reference sequence). CDR3 protein: CASSLTGLRTEAFF. CDR3 nucleotides: TGTGCCAGCAGCTTAACGGGGTTACGCACTGAAGCTTTCTTT. The variable domain in full, completed from reference TRBV7-9 and TRBJ1-1, reads DTGVSQNPRHKITKRGQNVTFRCDPISEHNRLYWYRQTLGQGPEFLTYFQNEAQLEKSRLLSDRFSAERPKGSFSTLEIQRTEQGDSAMYLCASSLTGLRTEAFFGQGTRLTVV.

The V call is TRBV5-1, the J call TRBJ2-1; the match to TRBD2 covers 7 bases. Germline-derived CDR1 and CDR2 are SGHRS and YFSETQ. J gave up 9 bases and V 2 bases, and 5 bases lay outside the gene matches. This CDR3 contains 13 residues. CDR3 sequence: CASSFTSDGEQFF. CDR3 DNA: TGCGCCAGCAGCTTCACTAGCGATGGTGAGCAGTTCTTC.

This clone was detected only once. The chain combines TRBV20-1 with TRBJ2-1; TRBD2 is a possible D gene (5 bases). The CDR3 has 11 residues. Trimming removed 4 bases at V and 10 bases at J, with 11 bases between. Germline assignment: CDR1 DFQATT and CDR2 SNEGSKA (reference sequence). CDR3 residues: CSAKGLEEQFF. In DNA, the CDR3 is TGCAGTGCTAAAGGACTGGAGGAGCAGTTCTTC.

Turning to this clone: Additional DNA sequences in this sample encode the identical CDR3. The CDR3: CASSLGTSGYNEQFF. CDR3 coding DNA: TGTGCCAGCAGTTTAGGGACTAGCGGATACAATGAGCAGTTCTTC. The chain combines TRBV28 with TRBJ2-1; TRBD2 aligns across 11 bases. V dropped 2 bases and J dropped 4; count of bases not matched to a gene: 1. The CDR3 consists of 15 residues. The germline V gene encodes CDR1 MDHEN and CDR2 SYDVKM.

The CDR3 DNA sequence: TGCGCCAGCAGCCAAGCGACTAGCGGGAGTTTCCAAGAGACCCAGTACTTC. Residues: CASSQATSGSFQETQYF. The genes are TRBV4-1 and TRBJ2-5; 12 bases fit TRBD2. The V and J ends lost 1 base and 1 base, in that order; junction bases with no gene match: 4. The CDR3 has 17 amino acids. Germline V gene lookup returns CDR1 MGHRA and CDR2 YSYEKL.

The chain links TRBV7-8 to TRBJ2-3, with 9 bases aligning to TRBD2. This CDR3 is built from 16 residues. V lost 0 bases, J lost 4 bases, and 5 bases stayed unmatched. Germline-derived CDR1 and CDR2 are SGHVS and FQNEAQ. CDR3 DNA sequence: TGTGCCAGCAGCTTAGCGCGGCGGGGGGGGTCAGATACGCAGTATTTT. The encoded protein is CASSLARRGGSDTQYF.

The chain couples TRBV14 to TRBJ2-1; 8 bases map to TRBD1. The CDR3 spans 17 residues. From germline, CDR1 is SGHDN and CDR2 FVKESK. V lost 4 bases, J lost 2 bases, and 10 bases stayed unmatched. CDR3 loop: CASSPEQGVVTYNEQFF. The CDR3 DNA sequence: TGTGCCAGCAGCCCCGAACAGGGGGTAGTCACCTACAATGAGCAGTTCTTC.

The chain has TRBV15 and TRBJ2-3; 7 bases map to TRBD2. Trimming removed 6 bases from V and 5 bases from J; junction bases left unmatched: 2. From germline, CDR1 is LNHNV and CDR2 YYDKDF (reference sequence). This CDR3 region has 12 residues. The DNA of the CDR3 is TGTGCCACCAGGAGGGAGGGAGATACGCAGTATTTT. The encoded protein is CATRREGDTQYF. Full variable domain (outside the CDR3, taken from reference TRBV15 and TRBJ2-3): DAMVIQNPRYQVTQFGKPVTLSCSQTLNHNVMYWYQQKSSQAPKLLFHYYDKDFNNEADTPDNFQSRRPNTSFCFLDIRSPGLGDTAMYLCATRREGDTQYFGPGTRLTVL.